The 29 T cell receptor beta chains in this list originate from one sample, sequenced in a study of beta chain features in type 1 diabetes. The sequenced template was cDNA made from the entire isolated RNA. Clones were read by immunoSEQ multiplex PCR, and TCRdb kept only the in-frame ones, dropping some. The table records 250,000 to 350,000 clones, 14% of them present only once. What was sequenced was central memory CD4+ T cells from blood. The source of these receptors is a young man in good health.

Here the CDR3 DNA reads TGTGCCAGCAGCCCCACGGTGGGCTTCAACACTGAAGCTTTCTTT. Its translation: CASSPTVGFNTEAFF. J is TRBJ1-1 and V is TRBV9; no definite D call. CDR3 size: 15 residues. Trimming removed 4 bases at V and 2 bases at J, with 15 bases between. The germline CDR1 and CDR2 sequences are SGDLS and YYNGEE.

The J gene is TRBJ1-1, the V gene TRBV19; perhaps TRBD1 as D (6 bases). The V and J ends lost 3 bases and 7 bases respectively, with 12 bases between them. There are 13 residues in the CDR3. CDR1 and CDR2 (germline): LNHDA, SQIVND (reference sequence). CDR3 region: CASSILGGIEAFF. Written as DNA, the CDR3 is TGTGCCAGTAGTATTCTGGGGGGCATTGAAGCTTTCTTT.

The rearrangement links TRBV7-2 to TRBJ2-2; D is undetermined. The CDR3 extends over 16 amino acids. The V and J ends lost 2 bases and 6 bases respectively, with 16 bases between them. CDR1 and CDR2 (germline): SGHTA, FQGNSA. CDR3 loop: CASSLSVRVGSGELFF. The CDR3 DNA reads as TGTGCCAGCAGCTTATCCGTCCGGGTGGGGTCCGGGGAGCTGTTTTTT. Based on the CDR3 plus reference TRBV7-2 and TRBJ2-2, the full variable domain is GAGVSQSPSNKVTEKGKDVELRCDPISGHTALYWYRQSLGQGLEFLIYFQGNSAPDKSGLPSDRFSAERTGGSVSTLTIQRTQQEDSAVYLCASSLSVRVGSGELFFGEGSRLTVL.

CDR3 nucleotides: TGTGCCTGGAGTGACAGGAGAAATGAAAAACTGTTTTTT. Amino acid sequence: CAWSDRRNEKLFF. The chain uses TRBV30 and TRBJ1-4; maybe TRBD1 (5 bases). The CDR3 contains 13 residues. The ends were cut back, 1 base at V and 5 bases at J, with 8 bases in the middle. CDR1 and CDR2 from the germline V gene are GTSNPN and SVGIG (reference sequence).

CDR3 coding DNA: TGCAGCGTAAAGGTCGGCAATGAGCAGTTCTTC. It yields the protein CSVKVGNEQFF. The gene calls are TRBV29-1 and TRBJ2-1; D is unclear. Germline V lookup: CDR1 SQVTM, CDR2 ANQGSEA. V gave up 6 bases and J gave up 6 bases, with 9 bases separating them. The CDR3 is 11 amino acids.

The gene calls are TRBV6-5 and TRBJ2-7; the D call may be TRBD1 or TRBD2 (5 bases each). The V and J ends lost 5 bases and 2 bases respectively, with 13 bases between them. There are 14 residues in the CDR3. The germline V gene encodes CDR1 MNHEY and CDR2 SVGAGI. DNA of the CDR3: TGTGCCAGCAGTCACCGGGACGGCGCCTACGAGCAGTACGTC. This sequence encodes CASSHRDGAYEQYV.

This clone was counted between two and nine times. The chain is built from TRBV14 and TRBJ2-3; 8 bases agree with TRBD1. After removal of 0 bases from V and 4 bases from J, the junction contained 3 bases not matched to a gene. The CDR3 has 15 residues. Germline values: CDR1 SGHDN, CDR2 FVKESK. The CDR3 region has the DNA TGTGCCAGCAGCCAAGACAGGGGGCGTGCAGATACGCAGTATTTT. It is translated as CASSQDRGRADTQYF. The whole variable domain, filled in from reference TRBV14 and TRBJ2-3, reads EAGVTQFPSHSVIEKGQTVTLRCDPISGHDNLYWYRRVMGKEIKFLLHFVKESKQDESGMPNNRFLAERTGGTYSTLKVQPAELEDSGVYFCASSQDRGRADTQYFGPGTRLTVL.

This clone came up a few times. The chain uses TRBV11-2 and TRBJ1-2; D is uncertain. Germline CDR1 reads SGHAT; CDR2 reads FQNNGV. V shed 2 bases and J shed 0 bases, with 10 bases lying between them. This CDR3 contains 15 residues. CDR3 DNA: TGTGCCAGCAGCTTATCGAGAAGCTCTAACTATGGCTACACCTTC. It specifies CASSLSRSSNYGYTF.

The chain employs TRBV28 and TRBJ1-1; 8 nucleotides agree with TRBD1. J lost 1 base, V lost 5 bases, and 9 bases had no gene match. The germline gives CDR1 MDHEN, CDR2 SYDVKM. The CDR3 runs to 16 residues. The CDR3 DNA reads TGTGCCAGCAGTCCCCCGACAGGGGTTGGGAACACTGAAGCTTTCTTT. Translating it yields CASSPPTGVGNTEAFF.

The chain is built from TRBV4-2 and TRBJ2-5; 8 bases are a match to TRBD1. The CDR3 contains 14 residues. Germline CDR1 LGHNA, CDR2 YNFKEQ. J lost 1 base, V lost 2 bases, and 0 bases had no gene match. CDR3 loop: CASSQTGGQETQYF. CDR3 bases: TGTGCCAGCAGCCAAACAGGGGGCCAAGAGACCCAGTACTTC.

This clone was observed a few times. The gene calls are TRBV2 and TRBJ2-2, with 12 bases identical to TRBD2. The CDR3 loop spans 16 amino acids. Losses at the gene ends were 5 bases for V and 6 bases for J; bases not matched to a gene: 7. Germline CDR1 reads SNHLY; CDR2 reads FYNNEI. The CDR3 loop is CASSREASGGAGELFF. The CDR3, as DNA: TGTGCCAGCAGTCGGGAGGCTAGCGGGGGGGCCGGGGAGCTGTTTTTT.

As DNA, the CDR3 is TGTGCCAGCAGTATCGGAGGGAGGTTCACTGAAGCTTTCTTT. Its translation: CASSIGGRFTEAFF. The chain joins TRBV2 to TRBJ1-1; D is ambiguous. This CDR3 is 14 amino acids long. Germline lookup yields CDR1 SNHLY and CDR2 FYNNEI. V lost 5 bases, J lost 4 bases, and 14 bases lay in between.

V usage is TRBV15 and J usage is TRBJ1-2; D call uncertain. Trimming took off 4 bases at V and 8 bases at J, with 11 bases between the two ends. In germline, CDR1 is LNHNV, CDR2 YYDKDF (reference sequence). The CDR3 totals 12 residues. The CDR3 loop is CATSKGHRGYTF. The CDR3 region has the DNA TGTGCCACCAGCAAGGGTCACCGGGGCTACACCTTC. The full variable domain, rest sourced from reference TRBV15 and TRBJ1-2, is DAMVIQNPRYQVTQFGKPVTLSCSQTLNHNVMYWYQQKSSQAPKLLFHYYDKDFNNEADTPDNFQSRRPNTSFCFLDIRSPGLGDTAMYLCATSKGHRGYTFGSGTRLTVV.

V usage is TRBV5-4 and J usage is TRBJ1-1, with D perhaps matching TRBD1 (5 bases). Germline CDR1 reads SGHNT; CDR2 reads YYREEE (reference sequence). The CDR3 consists of 14 residues. The V end was cut by 4 bases, the J end by 0 bases, with 10 bases between. The DNA of the CDR3 is TGTGCCAGCAGCGCAAAACAGGTGAACACTGAAGCTTTCTTT. Its protein product is CASSAKQVNTEAFF.

The chain employs TRBV5-1 and TRBJ2-4; no firm D call. CDR1 is SGHRS, CDR2 YFSETQ, per germline. This CDR3 contains 17 residues. With 0 bases removed from V and 5 bases from J, the gap between germline ends came to 18 bases. The CDR3 region is CASSLAVSWGAQNIQYF. The DNA of the CDR3 is TGCGCCAGCAGCTTGGCCGTTTCCTGGGGTGCCCAAAACATTCAGTACTTC.

The V gene is TRBV9, the J gene TRBJ2-1; D may be TRBD2 (6 bases). V gave up 3 bases and J gave up 4 bases, with 11 bases separating them. In germline, CDR1 is SGDLS, CDR2 YYNGEE. The CDR3 loop spans 14 amino acids. The CDR3 DNA sequence: TGTGCCAGCAGCGCGCGGGACCGGTACAATGAGCAGTTCTTC. Translating it yields CASSARDRYNEQFF.

This clone was observed a few times. The chain links TRBV28 to TRBJ1-2; D is possibly TRBD1 (5 bases). This CDR3 spans 12 amino acids. Between the trimmed V and J ends, which lost 10 bases and 6 bases, there was a span of 15 bases. From germline, CDR1 is MDHEN and CDR2 SYDVKM. The DNA of the CDR3 is TGTGCCACTGAACAATGGGGCGATGGCTACACCTTC. Translated: CATEQWGDGYTF.

The chain is built from TRBV5-1 and TRBJ1-1; possibly TRBD1 for D (5 bases). Trimming cost V 2 bases and J 7 bases, with 12 bases left between them. The germline V gene has CDR1 SGHRS and CDR2 YFSETQ. The CDR3 covers 13 residues. Here the CDR3 reads CASSFKGELEAFF. CDR3 DNA: TGCGCCAGCAGCTTTAAAGGGGAGCTTGAAGCTTTCTTT.

This clone appeared a few times. The J gene is TRBJ2-1, the V gene TRBV11-2; TRBD2 matches 10 bases. The CDR3 spans 16 residues. The V gene's germline CDR1 is SGHAT and CDR2 FQNNGV. Germline trimming cut 2 bases from V and 8 bases from J; bases unmatched to any gene: 9. CDR3 loop: CASSLMASGSSYEQFF. CDR3 in DNA: TGTGCCAGCAGCTTAATGGCTAGCGGGAGCAGCTATGAGCAGTTCTTC.

On this clone: A read error may account for a junction end that differs from germline. This sequence joins TRBV27 and TRBJ1-4; 8 nucleotides agree with TRBD1. Germline CDR1 MNHEY, CDR2 SMNVEV (reference sequence). This CDR3 contains 16 residues. CDR3 nucleotide sequence: TGTGCCAGCAGCCGCAGGGGGCAGTTCGGCGGTGAAAAACTGTCTTTT. Translating it yields CASSRRGQFGGEKLSF.

This clone was observed many times. The rearrangement links TRBV27 to TRBJ2-7, with D perhaps matching TRBD1 (5 bases). V was cut by 5 bases and J by 4 bases, with 15 bases left in between. From germline, CDR1 is MNHEY and CDR2 SMNVEV (reference sequence). The CDR3 is 14 residues long. The CDR3 nucleotides are TGTGCCAGCAGTGGGGCCCTAGGATGGTACGAGCAGTACTTC. Translation gives CASSGALGWYEQYF.

This clone occurred a few times. V usage is TRBV11-2 and J usage is TRBJ2-1, with D tentatively TRBD2 (5 bases). The CDR3 runs to 15 residues. The V and J ends lost 6 bases and 4 bases respectively, with 16 bases between them. CDR1 SGHAT and CDR2 FQNNGV come from the germline V gene. CDR3 region: CASRQRLDSYNEQFF. The CDR3 region has the DNA TGTGCCAGCAGACAAAGGCTGGACTCTTACAATGAGCAGTTCTTC.

This chain joins TRBV30 and TRBJ2-3, with 8 positions matching TRBD1. This CDR3 has 14 residues. From germline, CDR1 is GTSNPN and CDR2 SVGIG (reference sequence). V shed 2 bases and J 3 bases; nucleotides not matched to a gene: 4. CDR3 residues: CAWSNTGGTDTQYF. DNA of the CDR3: TGTGCCTGGAGTAATACAGGGGGAACAGATACGCAGTATTTT.

The sample holds a few counts of this clone. V gene TRBV11-2 combines with J gene TRBJ1-1; 7 positions match TRBD1. The germline V gene encodes CDR1 SGHAT and CDR2 FQNNGV. The junction had 12 bases not matched to a gene; V was cut back by 0 bases and J by 11 bases. CDR3 size: 15 residues. The CDR3 region is CASSLDPGPPTGAFF. The CDR3 DNA follows: TGTGCCAGCAGCTTAGACCCCGGACCGCCGACAGGGGCTTTCTTT.

This clone was recorded many times. The chain joins TRBV4-1 to TRBJ1-3; D unresolved. Trimming removed 3 bases from V and 0 bases from J, with 3 bases in between. Germline V gives CDR1 MGHRA, CDR2 YSYEKL. The CDR3 has 13 amino acids. The CDR3 sequence is CASSHTSGNTIYF. CDR3 DNA: TGCGCCAGCAGCCACACCTCTGGAAACACCATATATTTT.

The rearrangement joins TRBV7-9 to TRBJ2-3; D gene ambiguous. V was pared by 2 bases and J by 4 bases, with 10 bases between. Germline V gene lookup returns CDR1 SEHNR and CDR2 FQNEAQ (reference sequence). The CDR3 spans 14 residues. The CDR3 DNA reads TGTGCCAGCAGCTTAACTCGGAGTTCAGATACGCAGTATTTT. This gives the protein CASSLTRSSDTQYF. Using reference TRBV7-9 and TRBJ2-3 for the parts outside the CDR3, the full variable domain is DTGVSQNPRHKITKRGQNVTFRCDPISEHNRLYWYRQTLGQGPEFLTYFQNEAQLEKSRLLSDRFSAERPKGSFSTLEIQRTEQGDSAMYLCASSLTRSSDTQYFGPGTRLTVL.

This clone has only a few counts. The CDR3 sequence: CASSFDSPYEQYF. The CDR3 bases are TGTGCCAGCAGTTTCGACAGCCCCTACGAGCAGTACTTC. The chain recombines TRBV27 with TRBJ2-7, with a tentative D call TRBD1 (5 bases). This CDR3 contains 13 residues. V was cut by 3 bases and J by 2 bases, with 8 bases left in between. CDR1 and CDR2 (germline): MNHEY, SMNVEV (reference sequence).

The chain recombines TRBV27 with TRBJ2-4, with D tentatively TRBD1 or TRBD2 (6 bases each). Germline V lookup: CDR1 MNHEY, CDR2 SMNVEV (reference sequence). This CDR3 is built from 14 residues. V gave up 8 bases and J gave up 0 bases, with 11 bases separating them. The CDR3 nucleotides read TGTGCCAGCTGGGGGGCGCTAGCCAAAAACATTCAGTACTTC. It yields the protein CASWGALAKNIQYF.

The chain has TRBV6-6 and TRBJ1-5, with D uncertain. The CDR3 is made up of 15 amino acids. Germline V lookup: CDR1 MNHNY, CDR2 SVGAGI (reference sequence). The germline V and J ends were trimmed by 2 bases and 4 bases, with 12 bases remaining between them. This CDR3 reads CASSYRIVGNQPQHF. CDR3 nucleotides: TGTGCCAGCAGTTACCGCATAGTCGGAAATCAGCCCCAGCATTTT.